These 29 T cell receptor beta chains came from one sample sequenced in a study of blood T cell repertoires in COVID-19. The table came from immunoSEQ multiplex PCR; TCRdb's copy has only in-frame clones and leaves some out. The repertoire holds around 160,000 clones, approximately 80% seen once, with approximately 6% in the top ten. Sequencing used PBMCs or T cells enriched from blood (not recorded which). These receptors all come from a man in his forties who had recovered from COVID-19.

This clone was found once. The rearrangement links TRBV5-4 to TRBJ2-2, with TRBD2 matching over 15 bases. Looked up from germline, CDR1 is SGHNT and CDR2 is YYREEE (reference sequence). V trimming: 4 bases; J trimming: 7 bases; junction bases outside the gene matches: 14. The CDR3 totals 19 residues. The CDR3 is CASSPGTSGGPRVRGELFF. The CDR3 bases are TGTGCCAGCAGCCCCGGGACTAGCGGGGGGCCTAGGGTACGCGGGGAGCTGTTTTTT.

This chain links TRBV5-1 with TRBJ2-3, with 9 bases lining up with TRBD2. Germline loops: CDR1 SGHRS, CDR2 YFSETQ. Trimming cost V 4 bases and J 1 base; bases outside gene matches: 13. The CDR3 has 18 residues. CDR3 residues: CASSPDQKRGAGTDTQYF. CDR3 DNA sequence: TGCGCCAGCAGCCCCGACCAAAAGCGGGGGGCCGGCACAGATACGCAGTATTTT.

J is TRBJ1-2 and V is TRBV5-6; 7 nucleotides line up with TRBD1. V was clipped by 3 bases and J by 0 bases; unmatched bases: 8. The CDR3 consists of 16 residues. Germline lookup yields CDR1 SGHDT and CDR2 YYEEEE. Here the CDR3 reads CASSSPGGRANYGYTF. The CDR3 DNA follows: TGTGCCAGCAGCTCACCAGGGGGGCGAGCTAACTATGGCTACACCTTC.

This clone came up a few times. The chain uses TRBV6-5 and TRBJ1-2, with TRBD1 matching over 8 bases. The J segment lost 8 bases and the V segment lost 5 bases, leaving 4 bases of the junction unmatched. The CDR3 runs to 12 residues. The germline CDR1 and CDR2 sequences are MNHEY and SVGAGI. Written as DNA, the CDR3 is TGTGCCAGCAGTCGGACAGGGACCGGCTACACCTTC. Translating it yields CASSRTGTGYTF.

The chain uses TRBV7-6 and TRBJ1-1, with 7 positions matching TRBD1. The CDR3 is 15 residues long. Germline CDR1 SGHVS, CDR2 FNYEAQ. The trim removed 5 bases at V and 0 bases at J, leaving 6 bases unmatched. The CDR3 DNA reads TGTGCCAGCAGCGCCCCCGGGACAGTGAACACTGAAGCTTTCTTT. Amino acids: CASSAPGTVNTEAFF. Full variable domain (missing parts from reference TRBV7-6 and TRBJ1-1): GAGVSQSPRYKVTKRGQDVALRCDPISGHVSLYWYRQALGQGPEFLTYFNYEAQQDKSGLPNDRFSAERPEGSISTLTIQRTEQRDSAMYRCASSAPGTVNTEAFFGQGTRLTVV.

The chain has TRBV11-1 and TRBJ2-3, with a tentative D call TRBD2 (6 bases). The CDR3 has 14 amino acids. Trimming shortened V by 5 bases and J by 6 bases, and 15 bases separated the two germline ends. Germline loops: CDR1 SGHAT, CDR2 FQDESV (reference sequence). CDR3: CASSPGTSRDTQYF. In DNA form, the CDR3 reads TGTGCCAGCAGCCCTGGGACTTCACGGGATACGCAGTATTTT.

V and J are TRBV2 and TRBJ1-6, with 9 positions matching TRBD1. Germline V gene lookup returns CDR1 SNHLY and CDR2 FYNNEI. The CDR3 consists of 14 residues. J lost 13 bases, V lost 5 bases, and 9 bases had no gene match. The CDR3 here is CASSQGQGYLPLHF. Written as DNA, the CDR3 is TGTGCCAGCAGTCAGGGACAGGGATATCTGCCCCTCCACTTT.

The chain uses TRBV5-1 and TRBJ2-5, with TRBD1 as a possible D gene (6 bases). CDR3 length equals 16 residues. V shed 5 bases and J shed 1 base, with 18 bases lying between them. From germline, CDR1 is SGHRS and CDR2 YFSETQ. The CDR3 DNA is TGCGCCAGCAGACCTGGACAGTCGTCCCTCCAAGAGACCCAGTACTTC. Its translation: CASRPGQSSLQETQYF.

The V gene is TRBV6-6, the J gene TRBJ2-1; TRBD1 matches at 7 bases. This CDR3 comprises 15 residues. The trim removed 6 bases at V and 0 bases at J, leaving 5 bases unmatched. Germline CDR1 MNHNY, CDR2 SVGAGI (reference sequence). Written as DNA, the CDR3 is TGTGCCAGCAGCCCCGACAGGGTCTCCTACAATGAGCAGTTCTTC. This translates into CASSPDRVSYNEQFF.

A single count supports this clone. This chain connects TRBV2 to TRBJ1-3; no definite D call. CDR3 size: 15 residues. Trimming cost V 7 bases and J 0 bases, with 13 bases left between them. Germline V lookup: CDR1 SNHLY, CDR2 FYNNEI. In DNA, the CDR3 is TGTGCCAGCACTGAGGGCCAGAGCTCTGGAAACACCATATATTTT. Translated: CASTEGQSSGNTIYF.

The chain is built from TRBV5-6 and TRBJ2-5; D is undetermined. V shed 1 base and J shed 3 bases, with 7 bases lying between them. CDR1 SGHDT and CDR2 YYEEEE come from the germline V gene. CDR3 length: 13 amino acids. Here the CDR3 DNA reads TGTGCCAGCAGCTTGATTAGCAAAGAGACCCAGTACTTC. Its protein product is CASSLISKETQYF. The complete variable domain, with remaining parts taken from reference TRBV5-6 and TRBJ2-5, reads DAGVTQSPTHLIKTRGQQVTLRCSPKSGHDTVSWYQQALGQGPQFIFQYYEEEERQRGNFPDRFSGHQFPNYSSELNVNALLLGDSALYLCASSLISKETQYFGPGTRLLVL.

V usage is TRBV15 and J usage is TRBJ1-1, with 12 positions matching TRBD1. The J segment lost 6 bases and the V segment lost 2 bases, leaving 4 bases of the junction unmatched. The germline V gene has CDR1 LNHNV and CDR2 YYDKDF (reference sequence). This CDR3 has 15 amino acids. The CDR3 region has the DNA TGTGCCACCAGCAGAAGGGGACAGGGGGCATCTGAAGCTTTCTTT. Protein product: CATSRRGQGASEAFF.

CDR3 nucleotide sequence: TGCGCCAGCAGCCCCCTAGCAATATCTACCTACGAGCAGTACTTC. This encodes CASSPLAISTYEQYF. The V gene is TRBV5-1, the J gene TRBJ2-7; D might be TRBD2 (5 bases). V was cut by 4 bases and J by 2 bases, with 16 bases left in between. The germline gives CDR1 SGHRS, CDR2 YFSETQ. There are 15 residues in the CDR3.

The CDR3 nucleotides are TGTGCCAGCGCCTTGGGGGGGTCACCAGAGCCCCAGCATTTT. This codes for CASALGGSPEPQHF. The chain combines TRBV3-1 (or the pseudogene TRBV3-2) with TRBJ1-5; TRBD1 is a possible D gene (5 bases). Germline assignment: CDR1 LGHDT and CDR2 YNNKEL (reference sequence). The CDR3 runs to 14 residues. V lost 8 bases to trimming and J lost 8 bases, with 19 bases between them.

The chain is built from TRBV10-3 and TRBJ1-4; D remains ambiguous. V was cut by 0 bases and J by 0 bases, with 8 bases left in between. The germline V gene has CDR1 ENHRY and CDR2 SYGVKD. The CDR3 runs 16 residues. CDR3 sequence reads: CAISESTSATNEKLFF. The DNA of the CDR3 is TGTGCCATCAGTGAGTCGACAAGTGCAACTAATGAAAAACTGTTTTTT.

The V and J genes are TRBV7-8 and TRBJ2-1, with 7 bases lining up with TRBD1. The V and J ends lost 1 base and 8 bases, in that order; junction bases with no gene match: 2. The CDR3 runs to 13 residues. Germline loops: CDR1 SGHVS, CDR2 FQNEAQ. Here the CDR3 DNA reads TGTGCCAGCAGCTTAGTAGGGGGCGATGAGCAGTTCTTC. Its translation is CASSLVGGDEQFF.

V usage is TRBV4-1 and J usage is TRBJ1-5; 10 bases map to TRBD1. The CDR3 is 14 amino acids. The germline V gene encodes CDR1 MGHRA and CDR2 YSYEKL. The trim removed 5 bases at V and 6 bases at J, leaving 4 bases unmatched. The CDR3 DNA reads TGCGCCAGCAGCTCGGACAGGGGGTCTCAGCCCCAGCATTTT. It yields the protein CASSSDRGSQPQHF.

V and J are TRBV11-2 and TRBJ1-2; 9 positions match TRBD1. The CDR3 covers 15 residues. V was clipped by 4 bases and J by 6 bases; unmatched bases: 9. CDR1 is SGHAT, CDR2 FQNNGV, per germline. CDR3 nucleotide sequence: TGTGCCAGCAGCTGGGGACAGGGCCTCAGCCATGGCTACACCTTC. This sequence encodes CASSWGQGLSHGYTF.

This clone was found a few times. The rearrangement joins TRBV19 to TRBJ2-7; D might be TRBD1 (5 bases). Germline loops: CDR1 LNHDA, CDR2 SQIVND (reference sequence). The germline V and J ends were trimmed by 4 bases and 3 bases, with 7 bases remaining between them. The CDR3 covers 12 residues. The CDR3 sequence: CASSKDIYEQYF. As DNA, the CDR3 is TGTGCCAGTAGTAAGGACATCTACGAGCAGTACTTC.

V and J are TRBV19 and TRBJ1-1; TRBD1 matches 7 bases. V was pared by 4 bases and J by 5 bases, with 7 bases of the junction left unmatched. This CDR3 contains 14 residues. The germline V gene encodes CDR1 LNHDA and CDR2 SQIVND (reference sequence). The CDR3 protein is CASSRQGEGTEAFF. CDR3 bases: TGTGCCAGTAGTAGGCAGGGGGAAGGAACTGAAGCTTTCTTT.

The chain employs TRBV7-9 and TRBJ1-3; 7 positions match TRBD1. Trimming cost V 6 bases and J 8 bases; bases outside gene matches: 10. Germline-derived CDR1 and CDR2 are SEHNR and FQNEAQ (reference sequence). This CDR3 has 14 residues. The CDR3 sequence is CASSFGQVGDTIYF. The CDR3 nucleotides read TGTGCCAGCAGTTTCGGACAGGTCGGGGACACCATATATTTT.

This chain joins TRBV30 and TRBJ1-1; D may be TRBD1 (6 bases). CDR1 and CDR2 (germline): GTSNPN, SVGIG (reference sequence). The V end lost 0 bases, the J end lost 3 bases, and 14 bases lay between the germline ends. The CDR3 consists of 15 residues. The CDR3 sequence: CAWSVLGGRYTEAFF. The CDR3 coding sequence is TGTGCCTGGAGTGTACTTGGGGGCCGCTACACTGAAGCTTTCTTT.

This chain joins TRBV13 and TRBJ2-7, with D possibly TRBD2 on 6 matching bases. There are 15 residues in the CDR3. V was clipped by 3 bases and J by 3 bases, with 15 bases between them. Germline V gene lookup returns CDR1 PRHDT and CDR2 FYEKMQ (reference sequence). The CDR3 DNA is TGTGCCAGCAGCTTTGGGGGGTATAGGGGCTACGAGCAGTACTTC. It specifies CASSFGGYRGYEQYF. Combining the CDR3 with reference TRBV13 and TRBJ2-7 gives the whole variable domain AAGVIQSPRHLIKEKRETATLKCYPIPRHDTVYWYQQGPGQDPQFLISFYEKMQSDKGSIPDRFSAQQFSDYHSELNMSSLELGDSALYFCASSFGGYRGYEQYFGPGTRLTVT.

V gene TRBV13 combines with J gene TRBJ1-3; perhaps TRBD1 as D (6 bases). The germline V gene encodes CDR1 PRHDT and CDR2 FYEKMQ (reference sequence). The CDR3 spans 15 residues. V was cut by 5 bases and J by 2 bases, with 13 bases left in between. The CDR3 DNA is TGTGCCAGCAGCGGCCAGGGGACAACTGGAAACACCATATATTTT. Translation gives CASSGQGTTGNTIYF. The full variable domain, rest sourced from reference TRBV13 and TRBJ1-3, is AAGVIQSPRHLIKEKRETATLKCYPIPRHDTVYWYQQGPGQDPQFLISFYEKMQSDKGSIPDRFSAQQFSDYHSELNMSSLELGDSALYFCASSGQGTTGNTIYFGEGSWLTVV.

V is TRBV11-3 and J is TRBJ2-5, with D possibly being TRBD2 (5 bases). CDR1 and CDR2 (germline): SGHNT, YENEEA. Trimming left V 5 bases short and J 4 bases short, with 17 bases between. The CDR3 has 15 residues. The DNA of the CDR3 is TGTGCCAGCAGCGCCCGGGCCCCGGCGGGAGAGACCCAGTACTTC. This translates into CASSARAPAGETQYF.

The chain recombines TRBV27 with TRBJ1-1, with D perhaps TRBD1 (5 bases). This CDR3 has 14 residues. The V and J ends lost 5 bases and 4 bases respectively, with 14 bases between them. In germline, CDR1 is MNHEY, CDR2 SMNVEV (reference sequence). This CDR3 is CASSGGGIPTEAFF. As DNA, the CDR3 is TGTGCCAGCAGTGGGGGGGGAATCCCCACTGAAGCTTTCTTT.

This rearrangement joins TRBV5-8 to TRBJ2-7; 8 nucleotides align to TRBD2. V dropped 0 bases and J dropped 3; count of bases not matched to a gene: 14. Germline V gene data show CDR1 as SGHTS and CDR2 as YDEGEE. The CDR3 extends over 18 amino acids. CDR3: CASSLAFRGAGDHYEQYF. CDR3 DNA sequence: TGTGCCAGCAGCTTGGCGTTCCGGGGAGCGGGGGACCACTACGAGCAGTACTTC.

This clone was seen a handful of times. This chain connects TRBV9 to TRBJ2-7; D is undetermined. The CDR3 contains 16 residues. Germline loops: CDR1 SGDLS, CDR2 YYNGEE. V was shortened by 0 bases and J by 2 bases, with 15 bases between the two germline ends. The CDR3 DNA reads TGTGCCAGCAGCGTAGTAAGCAAACGCTTCCCCTACGAGCAGTACTTC. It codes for CASSVVSKRFPYEQYF.

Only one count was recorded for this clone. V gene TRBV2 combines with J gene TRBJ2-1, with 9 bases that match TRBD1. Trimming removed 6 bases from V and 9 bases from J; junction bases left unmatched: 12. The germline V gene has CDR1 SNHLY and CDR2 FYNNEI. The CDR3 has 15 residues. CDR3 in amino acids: CASSGDRARYGEQFF. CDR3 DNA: TGTGCCAGCAGCGGGGACAGGGCGAGGTACGGTGAGCAGTTCTTC.